The clone carrying this T cell receptor beta chain was detected ten times or more. The data stem from a study of sequential checkpoint blockade in melanoma. The CDR3 has 15 residues. Germline V gives CDR1 SGDLS, CDR2 YYNGEE. Deletions cut 5 bases from V and 1 base from J, with 15 bases between. TCRdb's table, derived via immunoSEQ multiplex PCR, lists solely in-frame clones and lacks some. The profile shows fewer than 4,500 clones, 15% to 20% of them singletons. Stated treatment: randomized to nivolumab then ipilimumab (arm A) or the reverse (arm B). This TCR was recovered from a human donor with melanoma. The material was tumor tissue (inferred from file names), obtained from a patient given nivolumab and ipilimumab in sequence. The chain uses TRBV9 and TRBJ1-2; D call uncertain. CDR3 DNA sequence: TGTGCCAGCAGTCTAAGTCCCCATTTTAACTATGGCTACACCTTC. It encodes CASSLSPHFNYGYTF.